These T cell receptor beta chains were read from a single sample in a study of blood T cell repertoires in COVID-19. The method was immunoSEQ multiplex PCR; TCRdb's version includes in-frame clones alone and lacks a portion of them. The sample yields approximately 100,000 clones, about 85% seen once. Sequenced material: peripheral blood. These receptors were collected from a woman in her 70s with active or convalescent COVID-19. CDR3s include the opening cysteine and the closing phenylalanine or tryptophan. Fields, in order: clone size, D gene, J gene, V gene, CDR3 protein, CDR3 DNA. D genes are given only for firm matches. Expanded clones get a size class; other rows say once, few or many, or leave the size out.

- TRBD2 TRBJ2-3 TRBV19 CASSLLTGRADTQYF TGTGCCAGTAGCCTCCTGACGGGGAGGGCAGATACGCAGTATTTT
- TRBD1 TRBJ1-5 TRBV4-1 CASSQGGQGGNQPQHF TGCGCCAGCAGCCAGGGCGGACAGGGCGGCAATCAGCCCCAGCATTTT
- - TRBJ1-1 TRBV18 CASSPPSQVAEAFF TGTGCCAGCTCACCACCATCGCAGGTTGCTGAAGCTTTCTTT
once TRBD1 TRBJ2-7 TRBV7-2 CASSGNRGQVISYEQYF TGTGCCAGCAGCGGCAATAGGGGGCAGGTCATATCCTACGAGCAGTACTTC
- TRBD1 TRBJ2-3 TRBV28 CASSTTRRQGYTQYF TGTGCCAGCAGTACCACTCGAAGACAGGGATATACGCAGTATTTT
- - TRBJ1-4 TRBV5-1 CASSSTPTGFVNEKLFF TGCGCCAGCAGCTCAACGCCAACAGGGTTCGTTAATGAAAAACTGTTTTTT
- - TRBJ2-2 TRBV5-4 CASSLTGSSNTGELFF TGTGCCAGCAGCCTTACCGGGAGCTCGAACACCGGGGAGCTGTTTTTT
- TRBD2 TRBJ2-5 TRBV28 CASSTPGLAGGGQETQYF TGTGCCAGCAGTACCCCGGGACTAGCGGGAGGTGGGCAAGAGACCCAGTACTTC
few - TRBJ1-2 TRBV5-1 CASSPDSNYGYTF TGCGCCAGCAGCCCGGACAGCAACTATGGCTACACCTTC
- TRBD1 TRBJ1-5 TRBV28 CASRPPGTGRVQPQHF TGTGCCAGCAGACCGCCCGGGACAGGGAGGGTTCAGCCCCAGCATTTT
- TRBD2 TRBJ2-1 TRBV4-1 CASSQHFSGTSGDSSYNEQFF TGCGCCAGCAGCCAACATTTTAGCGGGACTAGCGGGGACAGCTCCTACAATGAGCAGTTCTTC
- - TRBJ1-2 TRBV28 CASSLSGLLALFYGYTF TGTGCCAGCAGTTTAAGTGGGCTGCTAGCCTTATTCTATGGCTACACCTTC
- - TRBJ2-5 TRBV10-3 CAISIGGVETQYF TGTGCCATCAGCATAGGTGGAGTAGAGACCCAGTACTTC
- - TRBJ2-1 TRBV21-1 CASSKGQGLAGGREFYNEQFF TGTGCCAGCAGCAAAGGTCAGGGACTAGCGGGGGGTCGGGAATTCTACAATGAGCAGTTCTTC
- - TRBJ2-7 TRBV6-5 CASSYRGPVADEQYF TGTGCCAGCAGTTACAGGGGACCAGTAGCGGACGAGCAGTACTTC
- - TRBJ2-1 TRBV2 CASSENRYNEQFF TGTGCCAGCAGCGAAAACAGGTACAATGAGCAGTTCTTC
- - TRBJ2-2 TRBV29-1 CSSWQGNTGELFF TGCAGCTCTTGGCAGGGTAACACCGGGGAGCTGTTTTTT
- - TRBJ1-2 TRBV10-3 CAITRDMGYGYTF TGTGCCATCACTAGGGACATGGGGTATGGCTACACCTTC
- TRBD2 TRBJ2-3 TRBV19 CASSLRLATDTQYF TGTGCCAGTAGTTTAAGACTAGCCACAGATACGCAGTATTTT
- TRBD1 TRBJ1-2 TRBV5-1 CASSLGRGNTNYGYTF TGCGCCAGCAGCTTGGGCAGGGGGAACACCAACTATGGCTACACCTTC
- TRBD1 TRBJ2-1 TRBV7-9 CASSQLGQGAGDEQFF TGTGCCAGCAGCCAACTCGGACAGGGGGCAGGGGATGAGCAGTTCTTC
- - TRBJ2-1 TRBV11-2 CAAGKDSSYNEQFF TGTGCCGCCGGGAAGGACAGCTCCTACAATGAGCAGTTCTTC